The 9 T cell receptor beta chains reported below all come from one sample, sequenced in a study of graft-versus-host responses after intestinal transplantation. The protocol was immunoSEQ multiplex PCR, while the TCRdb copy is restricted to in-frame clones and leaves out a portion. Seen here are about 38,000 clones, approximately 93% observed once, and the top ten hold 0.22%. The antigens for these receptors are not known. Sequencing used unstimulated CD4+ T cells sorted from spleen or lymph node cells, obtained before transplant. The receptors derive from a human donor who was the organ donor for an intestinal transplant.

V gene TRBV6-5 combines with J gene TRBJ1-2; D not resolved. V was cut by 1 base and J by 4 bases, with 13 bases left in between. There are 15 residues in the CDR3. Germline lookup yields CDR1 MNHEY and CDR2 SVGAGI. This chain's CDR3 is CASSYFPPRGYGYTF. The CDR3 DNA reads TGTGCCAGCAGTTACTTTCCGCCCCGGGGCTATGGCTACACCTTC.

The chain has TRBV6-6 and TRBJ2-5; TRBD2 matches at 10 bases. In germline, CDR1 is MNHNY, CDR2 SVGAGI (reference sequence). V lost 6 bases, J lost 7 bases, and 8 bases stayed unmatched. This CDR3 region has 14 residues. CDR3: CASSPSGGAATQYF. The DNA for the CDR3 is TGTGCCAGCAGCCCAAGCGGGGGGGCCGCGACCCAGTACTTC.

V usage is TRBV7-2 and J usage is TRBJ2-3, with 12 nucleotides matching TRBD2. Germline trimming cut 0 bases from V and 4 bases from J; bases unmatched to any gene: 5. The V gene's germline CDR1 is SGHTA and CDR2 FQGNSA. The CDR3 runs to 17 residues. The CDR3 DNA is TGTGCCAGCAGCTTAGCGATCCCTAGCGGGGGGGCAGATACGCAGTATTTT. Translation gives CASSLAIPSGGADTQYF. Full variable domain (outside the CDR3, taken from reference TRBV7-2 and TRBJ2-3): GAGVSQSPSNKVTEKGKDVELRCDPISGHTALYWYRQSLGQGLEFLIYFQGNSAPDKSGLPSDRFSAERTGGSVSTLTIQRTQQEDSAVYLCASSLAIPSGGADTQYFGPGTRLTVL.

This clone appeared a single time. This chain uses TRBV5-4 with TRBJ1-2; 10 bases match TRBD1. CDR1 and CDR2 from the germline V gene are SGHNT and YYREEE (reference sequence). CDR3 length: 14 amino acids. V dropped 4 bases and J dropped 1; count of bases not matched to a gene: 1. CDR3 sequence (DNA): TGTGCCAGCAGCCGGGACAGGGGTAACTATGGCTACACCTTC. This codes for CASSRDRGNYGYTF.

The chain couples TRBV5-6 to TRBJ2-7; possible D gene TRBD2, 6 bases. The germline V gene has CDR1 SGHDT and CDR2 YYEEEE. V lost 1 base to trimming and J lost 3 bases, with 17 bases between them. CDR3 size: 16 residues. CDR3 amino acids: CASSLWGEVLGYEQYF. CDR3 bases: TGTGCCAGCAGCTTGTGGGGGGAGGTTCTGGGCTACGAGCAGTACTTC.

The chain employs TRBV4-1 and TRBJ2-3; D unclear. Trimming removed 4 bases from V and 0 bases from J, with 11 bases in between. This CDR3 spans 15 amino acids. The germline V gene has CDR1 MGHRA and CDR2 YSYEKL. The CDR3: CASSLDGRSTDTQYF. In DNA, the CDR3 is TGCGCCAGCAGCCTGGATGGCCGTAGCACAGATACGCAGTATTTT.

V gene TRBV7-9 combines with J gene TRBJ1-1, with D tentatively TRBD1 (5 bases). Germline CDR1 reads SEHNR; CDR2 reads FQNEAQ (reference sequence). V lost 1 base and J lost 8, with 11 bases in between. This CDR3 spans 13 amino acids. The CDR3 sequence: CASSLEAGLEAFF. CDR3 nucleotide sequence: TGTGCCAGCAGCTTAGAAGCGGGACTCGAAGCTTTCTTT.

CDR3 residues: CATSRVANEQFF. The CDR3, as DNA: TGTGCCACCAGCAGAGTGGCGAATGAGCAGTTCTTC. J is TRBJ2-1 and V is TRBV15; D not certain. Per germline, CDR1 LNHNV and CDR2 YYDKDF (reference sequence). This CDR3 is 12 amino acids long. V was trimmed by 1 base and J by 7 bases, leaving 5 bases between them.

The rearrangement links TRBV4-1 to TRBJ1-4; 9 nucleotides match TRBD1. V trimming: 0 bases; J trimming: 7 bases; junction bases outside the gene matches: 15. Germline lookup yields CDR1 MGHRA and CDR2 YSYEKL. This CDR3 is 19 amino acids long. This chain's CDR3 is CASSQEIGTGGGVREKLFF. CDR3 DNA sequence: TGCGCCAGCAGCCAAGAAATTGGAACAGGGGGCGGCGTACGTGAAAAACTGTTTTTT.